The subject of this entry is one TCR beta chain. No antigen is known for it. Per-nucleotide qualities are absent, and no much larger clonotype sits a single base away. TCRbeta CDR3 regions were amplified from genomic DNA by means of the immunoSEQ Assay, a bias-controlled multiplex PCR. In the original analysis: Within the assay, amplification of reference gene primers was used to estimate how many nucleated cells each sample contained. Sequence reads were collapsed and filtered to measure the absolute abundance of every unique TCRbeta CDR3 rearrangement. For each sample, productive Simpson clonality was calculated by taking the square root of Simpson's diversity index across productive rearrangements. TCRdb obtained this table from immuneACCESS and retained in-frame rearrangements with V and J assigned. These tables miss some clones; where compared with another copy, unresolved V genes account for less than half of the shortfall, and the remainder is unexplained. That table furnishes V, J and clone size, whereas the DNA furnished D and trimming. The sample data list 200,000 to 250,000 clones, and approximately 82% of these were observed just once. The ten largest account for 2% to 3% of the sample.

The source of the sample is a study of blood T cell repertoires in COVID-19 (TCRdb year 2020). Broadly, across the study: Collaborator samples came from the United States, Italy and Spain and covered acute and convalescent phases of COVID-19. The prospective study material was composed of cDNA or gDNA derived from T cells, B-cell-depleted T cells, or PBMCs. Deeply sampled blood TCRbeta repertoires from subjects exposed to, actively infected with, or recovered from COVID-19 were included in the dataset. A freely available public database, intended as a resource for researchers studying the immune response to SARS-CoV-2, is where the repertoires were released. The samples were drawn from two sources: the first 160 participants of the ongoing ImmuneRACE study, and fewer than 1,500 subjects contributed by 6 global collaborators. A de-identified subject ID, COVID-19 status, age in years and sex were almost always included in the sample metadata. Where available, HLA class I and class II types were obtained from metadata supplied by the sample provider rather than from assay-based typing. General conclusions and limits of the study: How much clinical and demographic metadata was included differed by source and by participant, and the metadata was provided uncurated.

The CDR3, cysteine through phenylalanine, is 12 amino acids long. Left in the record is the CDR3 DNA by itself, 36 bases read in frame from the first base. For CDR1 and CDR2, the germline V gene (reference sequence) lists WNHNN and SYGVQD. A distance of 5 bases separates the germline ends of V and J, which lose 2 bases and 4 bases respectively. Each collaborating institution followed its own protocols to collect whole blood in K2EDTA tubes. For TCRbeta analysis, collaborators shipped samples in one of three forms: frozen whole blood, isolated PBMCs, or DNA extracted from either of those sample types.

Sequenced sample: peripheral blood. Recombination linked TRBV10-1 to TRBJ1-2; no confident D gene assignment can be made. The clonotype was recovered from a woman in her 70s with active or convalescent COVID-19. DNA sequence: TGCGCCAGCAGTGAGACAGCCTATGGCTACACCTTC. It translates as CASSETAYGYTF.